These T cell receptor beta chains were read from a single sample in a study of T cells after yellow fever vaccination. TCRdb re-analysed the 5' RACE reads in MiXCR, keeping a single row per CDR3 protein. The table records almost 600,000 distinct CDR3 sequences, about 13% of them present only once. The sample was PBMCs, taken on the day of the yellow fever booster vaccination. Every receptor here comes from a man younger than 45 who received the YFV17D yellow fever vaccine. The CDR3 runs from the conserved cysteine through the conserved F or W. The order of the fields is CDR3 protein, CDR3 DNA, D gene, J gene, V gene, clone size. The D gene is left open where the match is weak. Size values are once, few and many counts, or a class for expanded clones, and some rows have none.

CDR3aa: CASTNSLKYTGELFF
CDR3nt: TGTGCCAGCACCAACTCGTTGAAGTACACCGGGGAGCTGTTTTTT
d_gene: -
j_gene: TRBJ2-2
v_gene: TRBV27
abundance: few

CDR3aa: CASSPQGRGYNYGYTF
CDR3nt: TGTGCCAGCAGCCCCCAGGGCAGGGGGTATAACTATGGCTACACCTTC
d_gene: TRBD1
j_gene: TRBJ1-2
v_gene: TRBV7-8
abundance: -

CDR3aa: CASSLAVGGRDEQFF
CDR3nt: TGCGCCAGCAGCTTGGCGGTAGGGGGCCGAGATGAGCAGTTCTTC
d_gene: TRBD1
j_gene: TRBJ2-1
v_gene: TRBV5-1
abundance: -

CDR3aa: CASSLLRGTGDYNEQFF
CDR3nt: TGTGCCAGCTCACTCCTTAGAGGGACAGGGGATTACAATGAGCAGTTCTTC
d_gene: TRBD1
j_gene: TRBJ2-1
v_gene: TRBV18
abundance: few

CDR3aa: CASSLGLRPDYNEQFF
CDR3nt: TGTGCCAGCTCCCTGGGACTCCGGCCCGACTACAATGAGCAGTTCTTC
d_gene: -
j_gene: TRBJ2-1
v_gene: TRBV7-8
abundance: few

CDR3aa: CASSWGGIETQYF
CDR3nt: TGTGCCAGCAGCTGGGGGGGGATAGAGACCCAGTACTTC
d_gene: TRBD2
j_gene: TRBJ2-5
v_gene: TRBV5-6
abundance: few

CDR3aa: CASSGLGSHEKLFF
CDR3nt: TGTGCCAGCAGCGGGTTGGGCAGTCATGAAAAACTGTTTTTT
d_gene: -
j_gene: TRBJ1-4
v_gene: TRBV7-9
abundance: few

CDR3aa: CASSFGPHYGYTF
CDR3nt: TGTGCCAGCAGCTTTGGTCCCCACTATGGCTACACCTTC
d_gene: -
j_gene: TRBJ1-2
v_gene: TRBV27
abundance: -

CDR3aa: CASSLGQGQQDTQYF
CDR3nt: TGCGCCAGCAGTCTCGGACAGGGACAACAAGATACGCAGTATTTT
d_gene: TRBD1
j_gene: TRBJ2-3
v_gene: TRBV5-1
abundance: -

CDR3aa: CASSISGTSVNEQFF
CDR3nt: TGTGCCAGCAGCATCTCCGGGACTAGCGTCAATGAGCAGTTCTTC
d_gene: TRBD2
j_gene: TRBJ2-1
v_gene: TRBV9
abundance: few

CDR3aa: CSVDPAAGGETQYF
CDR3nt: TGCAGCGTTGATCCTGCCGCCGGGGGAGAGACCCAGTACTTC
d_gene: -
j_gene: TRBJ2-5
v_gene: TRBV29-1
abundance: -

CDR3aa: CASYTPKNIQYF
CDR3nt: TGTGCCAGTTATACTCCCAAAAACATTCAGTACTTC
d_gene: -
j_gene: TRBJ2-4
v_gene: TRBV27
abundance: -

CDR3aa: CASSWRGLNTGELFF
CDR3nt: TGTGCCAGCAGTTGGAGGGGCTTGAACACCGGGGAGCTGTTTTTT
d_gene: -
j_gene: TRBJ2-2
v_gene: TRBV12-3/TRBV12-4
abundance: few

CDR3aa: CSALRDGTYNEQFF
CDR3nt: TGCAGTGCTCTCCGGGACGGGACCTACAATGAGCAGTTCTTC
d_gene: -
j_gene: TRBJ2-1
v_gene: TRBV20-1
abundance: few

CDR3aa: CSAVGTSGRARGDEQFF
CDR3nt: TGCAGTGCAGTCGGGACTAGCGGGAGGGCCAGGGGTGATGAGCAGTTCTTC
d_gene: TRBD2
j_gene: TRBJ2-1
v_gene: TRBV20-1
abundance: few

CDR3aa: CASSLGGPGNTEAFF
CDR3nt: TGTGCCAGCAGCTTAGGGGGGCCGGGGAACACTGAAGCTTTCTTT
d_gene: -
j_gene: TRBJ1-1
v_gene: TRBV7-3
abundance: -

CDR3aa: CASSLRASGSYFITYEQYF
CDR3nt: TGCGCCAGCAGCTTGAGGGCTAGCGGGAGCTACTTCATCACCTACGAGCAGTACTTC
d_gene: TRBD2
j_gene: TRBJ2-7
v_gene: TRBV5-1
abundance: few

CDR3aa: CASSPTGTHGNTIYF
CDR3nt: TGTGCCAGCAGCCCAACCGGGACACATGGAAACACCATATATTTT
d_gene: -
j_gene: TRBJ1-3
v_gene: TRBV2
abundance: few

CDR3aa: CASSLEGSTYEQYF
CDR3nt: TGCGCCAGCAGCTTGGAGGGCAGCACCTACGAGCAGTACTTC
d_gene: -
j_gene: TRBJ2-7
v_gene: TRBV5-1
abundance: many

CDR3aa: CSAVAGTGNQPQHF
CDR3nt: TGCAGCGCTGTTGCCGGGACAGGGAATCAGCCCCAGCATTTT
d_gene: TRBD1
j_gene: TRBJ1-5
v_gene: TRBV29-1
abundance: -

CDR3aa: CASSLQGGKRYEQYF
CDR3nt: TGTGCCAGCTCACTGCAGGGCGGGAAACGATACGAGCAGTACTTC
d_gene: -
j_gene: TRBJ2-7
v_gene: TRBV18
abundance: many

CDR3aa: CASSLGGTGVTRTDTQYF
CDR3nt: TGCGCCAGCAGCTTGGGCGGGACAGGGGTCACCCGCACAGATACGCAGTATTTT
d_gene: TRBD1
j_gene: TRBJ2-3
v_gene: TRBV5-1
abundance: -

CDR3aa: CASSNKRGSSNTGELFF
CDR3nt: TGTGCCAGTAGCAATAAACGGGGCAGTTCGAACACCGGGGAGCTGTTTTTT
d_gene: -
j_gene: TRBJ2-2
v_gene: TRBV19
abundance: -

CDR3aa: CASSRPGLAGAEQFF
CDR3nt: TGTGCCAGCAGCCGCCCAGGCCTAGCGGGAGCTGAGCAGTTCTTC
d_gene: TRBD2
j_gene: TRBJ2-1
v_gene: TRBV7-8
abundance: -

CDR3aa: CASSPIPLQGGHYGYTF
CDR3nt: TGTGCCAGCAGCCCGATCCCGTTACAGGGAGGGCACTATGGCTACACCTTC
d_gene: -
j_gene: TRBJ1-2
v_gene: TRBV5-5
abundance: few

CDR3aa: CSARTGLSSSYEQYF
CDR3nt: TGCAGTGCTAGGACGGGACTCTCGAGCTCCTACGAGCAGTACTTC
d_gene: -
j_gene: TRBJ2-7
v_gene: TRBV20-1
abundance: many

CDR3aa: CASSPFGSTETQYF
CDR3nt: TGTGCCAGCAGCCCTTTCGGGAGTACAGAGACCCAGTACTTC
d_gene: -
j_gene: TRBJ2-5
v_gene: TRBV7-2
abundance: -

CDR3aa: CASRRESYTGELFF
CDR3nt: TGTGCCAGCCGGCGGGAGAGCTACACCGGGGAGCTGTTTTTT
d_gene: TRBD2
j_gene: TRBJ2-2
v_gene: TRBV6-2/TRBV6-3
abundance: -

CDR3aa: CASSVGEGYNEQYF
CDR3nt: TGTGCCAGCAGCGTAGGGGAGGGATACAACGAGCAGTACTTC
d_gene: TRBD2
j_gene: TRBJ2-7
v_gene: TRBV9
abundance: few

CDR3aa: CSAETGVAEQYF
CDR3nt: TGCAGCGCCGAGACGGGGGTCGCCGAGCAGTACTTC
d_gene: -
j_gene: TRBJ2-7
v_gene: TRBV29-1
abundance: few

CDR3aa: CATSAGQRTDTQYF
CDR3nt: TGTGCCACCAGCGCCGGGCAGCGCACAGATACGCAGTATTTT
d_gene: -
j_gene: TRBJ2-3
v_gene: TRBV15
abundance: -

CDR3aa: CASSQAGPTQETQYF
CDR3nt: TGTGCCAGCAGCCAAGCCGGGCCGACCCAAGAGACCCAGTACTTC
d_gene: -
j_gene: TRBJ2-5
v_gene: TRBV4-2
abundance: few

CDR3aa: CASSGATNSYNEQFF
CDR3nt: TGTGCCAGCAGCGGTGCGACAAACTCCTACAATGAGCAGTTCTTC
d_gene: -
j_gene: TRBJ2-1
v_gene: TRBV5-4
abundance: few

CDR3aa: CASRPAGVLDKNIQYF
CDR3nt: TGTGCCAGCAGACCGGCGGGCGTGCTGGACAAAAACATTCAGTACTTC
d_gene: -
j_gene: TRBJ2-4
v_gene: TRBV7-8
abundance: few

CDR3aa: CASSMPTGYQETQYF
CDR3nt: TGTGCCAGCAGCATGCCGACGGGATACCAAGAGACCCAGTACTTC
d_gene: -
j_gene: TRBJ2-5
v_gene: TRBV7-2
abundance: few

CDR3aa: CSARVRTSGNGDTGELFF
CDR3nt: TGCAGTGCTAGGGTCAGGACTAGCGGGAATGGGGACACCGGGGAGCTGTTTTTT
d_gene: TRBD2
j_gene: TRBJ2-2
v_gene: TRBV20-1
abundance: few

CDR3aa: CASSRGRDGANYGYTF
CDR3nt: TGTGCCAGTAGTAGAGGCCGGGACGGAGCTAACTATGGCTACACCTTC
d_gene: -
j_gene: TRBJ1-2
v_gene: TRBV19
abundance: few

CDR3aa: CASSRTTLRGNTIYF
CDR3nt: TGTGCCAGCAGTCGAACCACCCTCAGGGGAAACACCATATATTTT
d_gene: -
j_gene: TRBJ1-3
v_gene: TRBV12-3/TRBV12-4
abundance: -

CDR3aa: CASSLVGVAAANTGELFF
CDR3nt: TGCGCCAGCAGCTTGGTAGGGGTAGCGGCCGCGAACACCGGGGAGCTGTTTTTT
d_gene: -
j_gene: TRBJ2-2
v_gene: TRBV5-1
abundance: -

CDR3aa: CASSGGVSGQQYF
CDR3nt: TGCGCCAGCAGCGGGGGGGTCTCGGGACAACAGTACTTC
d_gene: -
j_gene: TRBJ2-7
v_gene: TRBV5-1
abundance: -

CDR3aa: CASSLGLGTANQPQHF
CDR3nt: TGTGCCAGCAGTTTAGGTTTAGGGACAGCCAATCAGCCCCAGCATTTT
d_gene: TRBD1
j_gene: TRBJ1-5
v_gene: TRBV12-3/TRBV12-4
abundance: -

CDR3aa: CAISASSQGTYEQYF
CDR3nt: TGTGCCATCAGTGCCTCCTCGCAGGGAACCTACGAGCAGTACTTC
d_gene: -
j_gene: TRBJ2-7
v_gene: TRBV10-3
abundance: -

CDR3aa: CAISELENSPLHF
CDR3nt: TGTGCCATCAGTGAGTTAGAGAATTCACCCCTCCACTTT
d_gene: -
j_gene: TRBJ1-6
v_gene: TRBV10-3
abundance: few